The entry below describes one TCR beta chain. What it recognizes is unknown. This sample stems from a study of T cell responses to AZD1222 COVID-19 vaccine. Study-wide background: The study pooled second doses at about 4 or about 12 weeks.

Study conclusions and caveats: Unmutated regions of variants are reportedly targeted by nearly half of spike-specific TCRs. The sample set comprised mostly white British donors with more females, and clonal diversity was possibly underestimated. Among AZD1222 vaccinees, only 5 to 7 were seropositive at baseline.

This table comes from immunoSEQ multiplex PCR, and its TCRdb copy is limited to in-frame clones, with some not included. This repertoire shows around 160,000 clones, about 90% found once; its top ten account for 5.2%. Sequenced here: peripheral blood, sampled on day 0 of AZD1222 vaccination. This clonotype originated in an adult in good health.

The CDR3 nucleotides are TGTGCCAGCAGCTTGCAGGGACGCCCGAACACTGAAGCTTTCTTT. Residues: CASSLQGRPNTEAFF. This sequence joins TRBV5-4 and TRBJ1-1; D is possibly TRBD1 (5 bases). The CDR3 totals 15 residues. Germline-derived CDR1 and CDR2 are SGHNT and YYREEE (reference sequence). V lost 1 base and J lost 1, with 11 bases in between.